The 7 T cell receptor beta chains listed next were all sequenced from one sample in a study of somatic mutations in cytotoxic T cells in rheumatoid arthritis (dated by TCRdb to 2016 to 2017). Libraries were made using the immunoSEQ multiplex PCR assay. Not all clones reach the TCRdb copy of this immuneACCESS table, which keeps in-frame sequences only. Checked studies attribute under half of the gap to unresolved V genes and leave the rest unexplained. The sample table shows approximately 14,000 clones, and about nine tenths are seen once. About a sixth of the sample is held by the ten biggest clonotypes. Sequencing was done on a sample of CD4+ T cells sorted from blood. These receptors originate from a man aged 70-80 years with rheumatoid arthritis.

In its sample, this clone was seen once. This rearrangement joins TRBV11-2 to TRBJ1-5; unclear D gene. The ends were cut back, 8 bases at V and 4 bases at J, with 21 bases in the middle. The CDR3 contains 16 residues. Germline CDR1 SGHAT, CDR2 FQNNGV. CDR3 DNA sequence: TGTGCCAGCTCAAAAGGGAGGGAGTTGTGGAATCAGCCCCAGCATTTT. It yields the protein CASSKGRELWNQPQHF.

The chain couples TRBV15 to TRBJ2-3; D is perhaps TRBD2 (7 bases). Germline V gene data show CDR1 as LNHNV and CDR2 as YYDKDF (reference sequence). Trimming pared 3 bases from V and 10 bases from J, leaving 11 bases between. The CDR3 has 12 amino acids. The chain's CDR3 is CATSREGGAQYF. For the CDR3, the DNA is TGTGCCACCAGCAGGGAGGGGGGGGCGCAGTATTTT.

The J gene is TRBJ1-1, the V gene TRBV28; D is perhaps TRBD1 (5 bases). V was cut by 3 bases and J by 5 bases, with 13 bases left in between. The CDR3 length is 14 residues. Germline values: CDR1 MDHEN, CDR2 SYDVKM. For the CDR3, the DNA is TGTGCCAGCAGTTTGGACAACCCGAGGACTGAAGCTTTCTTT. It codes for CASSLDNPRTEAFF.

The chain combines TRBV4-1 with TRBJ1-1; TRBD1 matches 8 bases. CDR3 length: 15 amino acids. CDR1 MGHRA and CDR2 YSYEKL come from the germline V gene. J lost 1 base, V lost 2 bases, and 3 bases had no gene match. The chain's CDR3 is CASSQPGQGNTEAFF. In nucleotides, the CDR3 is TGCGCCAGCAGCCAACCAGGACAGGGGAACACTGAAGCTTTCTTT.

The chain combines TRBV5-1 with TRBJ2-3, with no clear D. CDR3 length: 14 residues. Trimming stripped 0 bases from V and 2 bases from J, with 7 bases between. Germline CDR1 SGHRS, CDR2 YFSETQ. CDR3 in DNA: TGCGCCAGCAGCTTGGGATACTACACAGATACGCAGTATTTT. Amino acid sequence: CASSLGYYTDTQYF.

This chain joins TRBV4-1 and TRBJ2-5, with D possibly TRBD2 on 5 matching bases. The DNA matches TRBJ2-7 better at its end, which makes the J call doubtful. Germline assignment: CDR1 MGHRA and CDR2 YSYEKL. The CDR3 consists of 14 residues. DNA for the CDR3: TGCGCCAGCAGCCAAGTTTACGGGAACTACGAGCAGTACTTC. It encodes CASSQVYGNYEQYF.

The V and J genes are TRBV5-4 and TRBJ1-4, with 7 bases identical to TRBD1. Germline V CDR1 and CDR2: SGHNT, YYREEE (reference sequence). V lost 0 bases to trimming and J lost 8 bases; unmatched junction nucleotides: 4. The CDR3 runs to 14 residues. In DNA form, the CDR3 reads TGTGCCAGCAGCTTGGACAGGGGAGGCGAAAAACTGTTTTTT. Translated: CASSLDRGGEKLFF.